This T cell receptor beta chain was identified in a study of blood T cell repertoires in COVID-19. Study summary: Specimens from acute and convalescent COVID-19 originated in the United States, Italy and Spain.

Germline V gene sequence: CDR1 MNHEY, CDR2 SMNVEV (reference sequence). V was pared by 5 bases and J by 7 bases, with 21 bases between. CDR3 length: 16 amino acids. The protocol was immunoSEQ multiplex PCR, while the TCRdb copy is restricted to in-frame clones and leaves out a portion. The table includes around 250,000 clones, around 87% detected once. A single count supports this clone. This TCR was sampled from a woman aged 45-60 years who had recovered from COVID-19. V gene TRBV27 combines with J gene TRBJ2-1; D remains ambiguous. The sample consisted of PBMCs or T cells enriched from blood (not recorded which). This CDR3 is CASSGTPEERGNEQFF. CDR3 in DNA: TGTGCCAGCAGTGGAACCCCAGAAGAGCGAGGAAATGAGCAGTTCTTC.